This TCR beta chain was sequenced for a study of graft-versus-host responses after intestinal transplantation. Study overall: Transplants were multivisceral, liver-intestinal, or isolated intestinal. All of the recipients had induction that used anti-thymocyte globulin, then tacrolimus and steroids for approximately 3 years. Study-level results: Recipient-marrow GvH clones were detected, some having first appeared in ileum or blood. Peak circulating GvH clone levels tracked with early post-transplant HvG declines.

Once graft tissue had been processed, intraepithelial and lamina propria lymphocytes were released. To note about this clone: Its antigen is undetermined.

The CDR3 runs 11 residues. Germline CDR1 reads MNHNS; CDR2 reads SASEGT. V lost 2 bases, J lost 6 bases, and 4 bases lay in between. Assay used: immunoSEQ multiplex PCR; TCRdb lists only in-frame clones, some missing. The table includes fewer than 10,000 clones, approximately 81% detected once. This receptor was taken from a human patient who received an intestinal transplant, so some T cells may come from the graft donor. V and J are TRBV6-1 and TRBJ1-2; D remains unclear. The sample here was ileum tissue, taken about 530 days after intestinal transplant. DNA for the CDR3: TGTGCCAGCAGTGAACAGGATGGCTACACCTTC. This codes for CASSEQDGYTF.